This TCR beta chain was profiled in a study of blood T cell repertoires in COVID-19. Whole-study context: The cDNA or gDNA used as material had been derived from T cells, B-cell-depleted T cells, or PBMCs.

Trimming took 1 base from V and 3 from J, leaving 9 bases between them. CDR1 and CDR2 (germline): SGHAT, FQNNGV. This CDR3 spans 14 amino acids. Here immunoSEQ multiplex PCR was the method, and the copy in TCRdb shows in-frame clones only, minus some. The sample yields 90,000 to 100,000 clones, 70% to 85% seen once. The chain carries TRBV11-2 and TRBJ1-1, with D maybe TRBD1 (5 bases). The sequenced sample was peripheral blood. This receptor was obtained from a man in his 60s with acute or convalescent COVID-19. Here the CDR3 DNA reads TGTGCCAGCAGCTTAGGACAGTTTGACACTGAAGCTTTCTTT. Its translation: CASSLGQFDTEAFF.